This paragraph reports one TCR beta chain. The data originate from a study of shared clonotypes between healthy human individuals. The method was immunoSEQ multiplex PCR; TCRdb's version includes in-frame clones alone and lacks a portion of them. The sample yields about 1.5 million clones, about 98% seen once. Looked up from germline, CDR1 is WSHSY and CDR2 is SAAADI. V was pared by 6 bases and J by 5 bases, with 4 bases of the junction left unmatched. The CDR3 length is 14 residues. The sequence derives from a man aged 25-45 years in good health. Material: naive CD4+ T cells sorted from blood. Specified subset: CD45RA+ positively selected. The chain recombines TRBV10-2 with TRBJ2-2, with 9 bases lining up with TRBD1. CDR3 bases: TGCGCCAGCAGCCTCGGGACAGGGACCGGGGAGCTGTTTTTT. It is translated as CASSLGTGTGELFF.